This T cell receptor (beta chain) was found in a study of T cell responses to AZD1222 COVID-19 vaccine. The data were produced by immunoSEQ multiplex PCR, yet TCRdb's version contains in-frame clones alone and is incomplete. Of roughly 120,000 clones in the sample, around 83% were seen once. Germline values: CDR1 MNHEY, CDR2 SVGEGT. CDR3 length equals 12 residues. V lost 6 bases and J 4 bases, leaving 10 bases between the germline ends. This sample comprised peripheral blood, obtained 28 days after the second AZD1222 dose. The origin of this receptor is an adult who received the AZD1222 COVID-19 vaccine. V and J are TRBV6-2 or TRBV6-3 and TRBJ2-7; D might be TRBD1 (5 bases). The DNA for the CDR3 is TGTGCCAGCAGCCTACAGGCATACGAGCAGTACTTC. Translating it yields CASSLQAYEQYF.